This T cell receptor beta chain comes out of a study of Graves' ophthalmopathy and Graves' hyperthyroidism. Regarding the study as a whole: The blood repertoire also included most expanded thyroid clonotypes above 0.001 frequency.

In this sample, this clonotype turned up many times. The antigen remains undetermined. The V and J ends lost 4 bases and 4 bases respectively, with 18 bases between them. The CDR3 sequence is 15 residues long. Germline-derived CDR1 and CDR2 are SGHRS and YFSETQ. Amplifying from RNA transcripts, the study obtained TCR beta CDR3 regions. Second-round multiplex PCR came after first-round RT-PCR with HTBI primers. TCRdb passed the multiplex PCR reads through MiXCR, listing each CDR3 protein once. The sample has approximately 1.2 million distinct CDR3 sequences, about 38% seen once; the top ten hold roughly 10%.

This TCR derives from an adult man with Graves' hyperthyroidism. The specimen was peripheral blood or thyroid tissue (not recorded which). The chain is built from TRBV5-1 and TRBJ2-7; tentative D call: TRBD1 (5 bases). CDR3 in DNA: TGCGCCAGCAGCCGCCTCCCTCAGGGTGGATACGAGCAGTACTTC. It is translated as CASSRLPQGGYEQYF.